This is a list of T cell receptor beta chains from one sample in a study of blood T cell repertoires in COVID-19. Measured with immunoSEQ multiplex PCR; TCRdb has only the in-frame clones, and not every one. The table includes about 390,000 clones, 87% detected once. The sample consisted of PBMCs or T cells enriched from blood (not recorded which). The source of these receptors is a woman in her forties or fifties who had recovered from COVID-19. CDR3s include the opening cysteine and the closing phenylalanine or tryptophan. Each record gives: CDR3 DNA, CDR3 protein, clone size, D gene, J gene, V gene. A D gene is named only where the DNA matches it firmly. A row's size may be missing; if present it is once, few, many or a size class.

TGTGCCAGCAGCGAGACCCGGGATGAGCAGTTCTTC | CASSETRDEQFF | . | . | TRBJ2-1 | TRBV11-3
TGTGCCAGCAGTACTATGACAGGGCCCTATCAGCCCCAGCATTTT | CASSTMTGPYQPQHF | . | TRBD1 | TRBJ1-5 | TRBV7-2
TGTGCCAGCAGTGACTCAGGAGACACTGAAGCTTTCTTT | CASSDSGDTEAFF | . | . | TRBJ1-1 | TRBV6-4
TGTGCCAGTAGGGAGGGCGGGAGTAATGAAAAACTGTTTTTT | CASREGGSNEKLFF | few | . | TRBJ1-4 | TRBV19
TGTGCCAGCAGTTACTACAGGGGAAACACTGAAGCTTTCTTT | CASSYYRGNTEAFF | few | TRBD1 | TRBJ1-1 | TRBV6-5
TGCAGCGTGGGCGTGGTGGGGGGGAATGAAAAACTGTTTTTT | CSVGVVGGNEKLFF | . | . | TRBJ1-4 | TRBV29-1
TGTGCCAGCAGCTCCTCCGGGACAGGGTCGGGAGAGCAGTACTTC | CASSSSGTGSGEQYF | . | TRBD1 | TRBJ2-7 | TRBV28
TGTGCCAGCAGCCAAGATAGGACAGGGGTTAATTCACCCCTCCACTTT | CASSQDRTGVNSPLHF | few | TRBD1 | TRBJ1-6 | TRBV3-1/TRBV3-2
TGTGCCAGCAGCCCAGGGGTAGCCTATGGCTACACCTTC | CASSPGVAYGYTF | . | . | TRBJ1-2 | TRBV28
TGTGCCAGCAGCCCCGGCCGCGGGGTTACCGGCACAGATACGCAGTATTTT | CASSPGRGVTGTDTQYF | . | . | TRBJ2-3 | TRBV4-2
TGCAGCGTTGATCCCTTAATGGACGGCGGGAATGAGCAGTTCTTC | CSVDPLMDGGNEQFF | . | . | TRBJ2-1 | TRBV29-1
TGTGCCAGCAGCTTAGGACAGGGAGGGGACTATGGCTACACCTTC | CASSLGQGGDYGYTF | . | TRBD1 | TRBJ1-2 | TRBV5-4
TGTGCCACCGTTATAACAGGGTCTACTGAAGCTTTCTTT | CATVITGSTEAFF | . | . | TRBJ1-1 | TRBV6-5
TGCGCCAGCAGCTTTAACCGGGACACAGGAACCTACGAGCAGTACTTC | CASSFNRDTGTYEQYF | . | . | TRBJ2-7 | TRBV5-1
TGTGCCAGCACGCCGACGGAGAGGAAGGCCCCCTACAATGAGCAGTTCTTC | CASTPTERKAPYNEQFF | few | . | TRBJ2-1 | TRBV16
TGTGCCAGCAGCCGCGCGGAGCGGGGGAGCGACTACAATGAGCAGTTCTTC | CASSRAERGSDYNEQFF | . | TRBD2 | TRBJ2-1 | TRBV7-8
TGTGCCAGCAGCTTGCCCTGGACGGACCGCCCAGGGAGCAATCAGCCCCAGCATTTT | CASSLPWTDRPGSNQPQHF | . | . | TRBJ1-5 | TRBV21-1
TGTGCCAGCAGCGTTGGTCAGGGCAACTACGAGCAGTACTTC | CASSVGQGNYEQYF | . | . | TRBJ2-7 | TRBV9
TGTGCCAGCACCCCCCGACAGGGGGCAGGTTATGGCTACACCTTC | CASTPRQGAGYGYTF | . | TRBD1 | TRBJ1-2 | TRBV6-5
TGTGCCAGCAGTGAAATTAGTTGGACTAGCGAGTACAATGAGCAGTTCTTC | CASSEISWTSEYNEQFF | . | TRBD2 | TRBJ2-1 | TRBV2
TGCGCCAGCAGCTTTGACAGGGCCGGCTATGGCTACACCTTC | CASSFDRAGYGYTF | . | TRBD1 | TRBJ1-2 | TRBV4-1
TGTGCCAGCAGTTACAGGGACAGGGGCAGGTCTGGCTACACCTTC | CASSYRDRGRSGYTF | . | TRBD1 | TRBJ1-2 | TRBV27
TGTGCCAGCAGTTTGGGGCTGGGAGGGGACGAGCAGTACTTC | CASSLGLGGDEQYF | . | TRBD2 | TRBJ2-7 | TRBV28
TGTGCCAGCAGCCGGCTTCAGGGGGGTGGCTACACCTTC | CASSRLQGGGYTF | once | TRBD1 | TRBJ1-2 | TRBV3-1/TRBV3-2
TGTGCCAGCAGCAGACAGGGACCTAATGAAAAACTGTTTTTT | CASSRQGPNEKLFF | . | TRBD1 | TRBJ1-4 | TRBV27
TGTGCCAGCAGAAACCTCGGGGGCAATGAGCAGTTCTTC | CASRNLGGNEQFF | once | . | TRBJ2-1 | TRBV27
TGTGCCAGCACCCCGGGGGGTGGCCAAGAGACCCAGTACTTC | CASTPGGGQETQYF | . | TRBD2 | TRBJ2-5 | TRBV28
TGTGCCGGAGCGGGCGACAGCGAGTCCTACGAGCAGTACTTC | CAGAGDSESYEQYF | . | . | TRBJ2-7 | TRBV30
TGTGCCAGCAGTCCGACGACAGGGGGCTGGGCTGAAGCTTTCTTT | CASSPTTGGWAEAFF | . | TRBD1 | TRBJ1-1 | TRBV27
TGTGCCAGCTCACTTGGTACCAACTATGGCTACACCTTC | CASSLGTNYGYTF | few | . | TRBJ1-2 | TRBV6-5
TGTGCCAGCAGTTACCTAGCGGGGGAACCCCAGTCTAGCACAGATACGCAGTATTTT | CASSYLAGEPQSSTDTQYF | . | TRBD2 | TRBJ2-3 | TRBV6-2/TRBV6-3
TGTGCCTGGAGCCCCCTGGACAGAACCTACAATGAGCAGTTCTTC | CAWSPLDRTYNEQFF | . | . | TRBJ2-1 | TRBV30
TGTGCCAGCAGTGAATACTTGACAGGGGGCGGTGGCTACACCTTC | CASSEYLTGGGGYTF | . | TRBD1 | TRBJ1-2 | TRBV2
TGTGCCAGCAGCAAACCGGGACAAGGGACCGGGGAGCTGTTTTTT | CASSKPGQGTGELFF | . | . | TRBJ2-2 | TRBV3-1/TRBV3-2
TGTGCCAGCAGAGGAGGGACAGCGGTTGGCTACACCTTC | CASRGGTAVGYTF | . | TRBD1 | TRBJ1-2 | TRBV6-5
TGTGCCAGCAGTTCCCCGACAGGAGACAGCTCCTACAATGAGCAGTTCTTC | CASSSPTGDSSYNEQFF | . | . | TRBJ2-1 | TRBV28
TGTGCCAGCAGTACGGGGGTGAACACTGAAGCTTTCTTT | CASSTGVNTEAFF | . | . | TRBJ1-1 | TRBV6-5
TGTGCCAGCAACGACTACGGCTATGGCTACACCTTC | CASNDYGYGYTF | . | . | TRBJ1-2 | TRBV12-3/TRBV12-4
TGTGCCAGCAGCTTGGGACTAGCGGGGGGGCCAGGAGATACGCAGTATTTT | CASSLGLAGGPGDTQYF | . | TRBD2 | TRBJ2-3 | TRBV13
TGTGCCAGCAGCTTAGTGGTTGGGACATCGTTTTTT | CASSLVVGTSFF | . | . | TRBJ1-4 | TRBV11-2